This T cell receptor (beta chain) was observed in a study of CD8 T cells in ankylosing spondylitis. Study findings and constraints: Disease-linked clones were CD8+ and relatively rare in peripheral blood. Reports say disease-linked clones showed up significantly more in matched ankylosing spondylitis synovial fluid.

As regards this clonotype: What it binds is not known.

TCRdb called the 5' RACE reads again in MiXCR, with one record for every CDR3 protein. Of more than 250,000 distinct CDR3 sequences in the sample, roughly 10% are singletons; the top ten hold about 10%. This CDR3 is 15 amino acids long. Germline assignment: CDR1 SGHTA and CDR2 FQGNSA. V lost 2 bases and J 1 base, leaving 11 bases between the germline ends. Sequencing was done on a sample of blood, either unsorted or a sorted T cell fraction (not recorded which). The V and J genes are TRBV7-2 and TRBJ2-5, with D possibly being TRBD2 (5 bases). This receptor was obtained from a female donor with ankylosing spondylitis or in good health (not recorded which). CDR3 in amino acids: CASSLSLEGQETQYF. The CDR3 DNA sequence: TGTGCCAGCAGCTTATCCCTCGAGGGCCAAGAGACCCAGTACTTC. Combining the CDR3 with reference TRBV7-2 and TRBJ2-5 gives the whole variable domain GAGVSQSPSNKVTEKGKDVELRCDPISGHTALYWYRQSLGQGLEFLIYFQGNSAPDKSGLPSDRFSAERTGGSVSTLTIQRTQQEDSAVYLCASSLSLEGQETQYFGPGTRLLVL.